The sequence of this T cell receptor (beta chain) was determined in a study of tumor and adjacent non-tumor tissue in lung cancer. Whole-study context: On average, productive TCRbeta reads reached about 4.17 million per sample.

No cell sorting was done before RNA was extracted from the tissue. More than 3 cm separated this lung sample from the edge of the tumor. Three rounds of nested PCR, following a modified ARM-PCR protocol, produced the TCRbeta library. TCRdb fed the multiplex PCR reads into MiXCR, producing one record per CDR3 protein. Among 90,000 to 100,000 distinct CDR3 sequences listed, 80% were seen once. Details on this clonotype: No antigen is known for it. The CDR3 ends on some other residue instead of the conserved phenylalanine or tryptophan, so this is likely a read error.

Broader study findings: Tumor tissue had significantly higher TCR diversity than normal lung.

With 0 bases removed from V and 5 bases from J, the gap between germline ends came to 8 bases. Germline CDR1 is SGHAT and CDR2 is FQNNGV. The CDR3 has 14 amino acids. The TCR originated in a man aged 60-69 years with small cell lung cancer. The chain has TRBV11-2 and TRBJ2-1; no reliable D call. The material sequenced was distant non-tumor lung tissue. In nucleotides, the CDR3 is TGTGCCAGCAGCTTAGAACTGGGCAACAATGAGCAGTTCATC. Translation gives CASSLELGNNEQFI.